A single sample gave rise to the 15 T cell receptor beta chains below, sequenced in a study of shared clonotypes between healthy human individuals. Clones were read by immunoSEQ multiplex PCR, and TCRdb kept only the in-frame ones, dropping some. The data show hundreds of thousands of clones, with roughly 77% seen just once and about 12% held by the top ten. Sequenced sample: PBMCs. The receptor set was obtained from a woman between 40 and 55 years old in good health. Some clones in this sample may be carry-over from other donors' samples.

The rearrangement uses TRBV19 and TRBJ1-5, with a tentative D call TRBD1 (6 bases). CDR1 and CDR2 from the germline V gene are LNHDA and SQIVND (reference sequence). V was cut by 7 bases and J by 2 bases, with 18 bases left in between. The CDR3 is 16 residues long. The DNA for the CDR3 is TGTGCCAGTACCCGAGAGGGGGGCTGGGGCAATCAGCCCCAGCATTTT. Its protein product is CASTREGGWGNQPQHF.

About this clone itself: With only one base between it and a far larger clone, this is likely a read error. The rearrangement links TRBV30 to TRBJ2-5; no reliable D call. With 3 bases removed from V and 0 bases from J, the gap between germline ends came to 11 bases. Germline CDR1 reads GTSNPN; CDR2 reads SVGIG (reference sequence). CDR3 length: 14 residues. CDR3 coding DNA: TGTGCCTGGAGGAGGCTCCCGTACCAAGAGACCCAGTACTTC. Amino acid sequence: CAWRRLPYQETQYF.

This sequence joins TRBV21-1 and TRBJ2-2; the table calls TRBD1, which could not be checked here. TRBV21-1 is designated a pseudogene. The CDR3 covers 17 residues. This CDR3 is CASSKAGQEANTGELFF. The CDR3, as DNA: TGTGCCAGCAGCAAAGCGGGACAGGAAGCAAACACCGGGGAGCTGTTTTTT.

The gene calls are TRBV18 and TRBJ2-7; D not resolved. The germline gives CDR1 KGHSH, CDR2 LQKENI. This CDR3 has 14 residues. Deletions cut 2 bases from V and 3 bases from J, with 11 bases between. Here the CDR3 reads CASSPDQTNYEQYF. The DNA for the CDR3 is TGTGCCAGCTCACCAGACCAGACCAACTACGAGCAGTACTTC.

In its sample, this clone was seen a few times. This chain links TRBV14 with TRBJ2-3; D is undetermined. V was trimmed by 0 bases and J by 7 bases, leaving 20 bases between them. CDR1 SGHDN and CDR2 FVKESK come from the germline V gene. CDR3 size: 17 residues. CDR3 in amino acids: CASSQDRGLLRSHTQYF. The DNA of the CDR3 is TGTGCCAGCAGCCAAGATAGAGGATTGCTTAGGAGTCATACGCAGTATTTT.

V is TRBV5-1 and J is TRBJ2-1; tentatively, D is TRBD1 or TRBD2 (5 bases each). Trimming removed 4 bases at V and 15 bases at J, with 26 bases between. The CDR3 totals 15 residues. Germline V gene lookup returns CDR1 SGHRS and CDR2 YFSETQ. CDR3 in amino acids: CASSASKPGDVTMFF. DNA of the CDR3: TGCGCCAGCAGCGCGTCAAAGCCCGGGGACGTAACTATGTTCTTC. The full variable domain, with the rest looked up from reference TRBV5-1 and TRBJ2-1, is KAGVTQTPRYLIKTRGQQVTLSCSPISGHRSVSWYQQTPGQGLQFLFEYFSETQRNKGNFPGRFSGRQFSNSRSEMNVSTLELGDSALYLCASSASKPGDVTMFFGPGTRLTVL.

This sequence joins TRBV6-5 and TRBJ2-5, with TRBD1 matching 7 bases. TRBJ2-7 explains the end of the DNA better; the J call may be wrong. The length of the CDR3 is 15 residues. The germline V gene encodes CDR1 MNHEY and CDR2 SVGAGI. The chain's CDR3 is CASSYQTGSAYEQYF. The CDR3 nucleotides are TGTGCCAGCAGTTACCAGACAGGGAGCGCCTACGAGCAGTACTTC.

V usage is TRBV25-1 and J usage is TRBJ2-3; D may be TRBD2 (5 bases). The CDR3 length is 16 residues. Germline loops: CDR1 MGHDK, CDR2 SYGVNS. The V end was cut by 6 bases, the J end by 1 base, with 17 bases between. The CDR3 is CASRPEGRERTDTQYF. In DNA form, the CDR3 reads TGTGCCAGCAGACCCGAAGGGAGAGAACGCACAGATACGCAGTATTTT.

V usage is TRBV29-1 and J usage is TRBJ1-1, with D maybe TRBD1 (6 bases). The CDR3 runs to 14 residues. The germline V and J ends were trimmed by 7 bases and 3 bases, with 18 bases remaining between them. Germline lookup yields CDR1 SQVTM and CDR2 ANQGSEA. CDR3 region: CSGWAGGSYTEAFF. CDR3 DNA: TGCAGCGGCTGGGCCGGGGGCTCTTACACTGAAGCTTTCTTT.

V gene TRBV11-2 combines with J gene TRBJ2-1, with D possibly matching TRBD1 (6 bases). The CDR3 length is 14 residues. Germline values: CDR1 SGHAT, CDR2 FQNNGV. The V end lost 5 bases, the J end lost 1 base, and 9 bases lay between the germline ends. The CDR3 is CASSPQGSYNEQFF. DNA of the CDR3: TGTGCCAGCAGCCCACAGGGTTCCTACAATGAGCAGTTCTTC.

V and J are TRBV2 and TRBJ2-5; D remains ambiguous. From germline, CDR1 is SNHLY and CDR2 FYNNEI. V was clipped by 2 bases and J by 4 bases, with 5 bases between them. This CDR3 spans 12 amino acids. This CDR3 is CASSEYGETQYF. DNA for the CDR3: TGTGCCAGCAGTGAATACGGAGAGACCCAGTACTTC.

In DNA, the CDR3 is TGTGCCAGCAGCTTAAAAGCGGGAGGGCCTTCCGGTTACGAGCAGTACTTC. Translation: CASSLKAGGPSGYEQYF. The rearrangement uses TRBV11-2 and TRBJ2-7; 10 bases match TRBD2. The CDR3 length is 17 residues. Germline trimming cut 2 bases from V and 4 bases from J; bases unmatched to any gene: 11. The V gene's germline CDR1 is SGHAT and CDR2 FQNNGV. Combining the CDR3 with reference TRBV11-2 and TRBJ2-7 gives the whole variable domain EAGVAQSPRYKIIEKRQSVAFWCNPISGHATLYWYQQILGQGPKLLIQFQNNGVVDDSQLPKDRFSAERLKGVDSTLKIQPAKLEDSAVYLCASSLKAGGPSGYEQYFGPGTRLTVT.

This clone was detected a few times. The gene calls are TRBV18 and TRBJ2-3, with TRBD2 matching 8 bases. The germline CDR1 and CDR2 sequences are KGHSH and LQKENI. CDR3 length equals 14 residues. The V gene end was trimmed by 4 bases and the J gene end by 2 bases; junction bases not matched to a gene: 2. The CDR3 sequence is CASSRSGNTDTQYF. DNA of the CDR3: TGTGCCAGCTCACGTAGCGGGAACACAGATACGCAGTATTTT.

This chain uses TRBV5-4 with TRBJ2-1; possible D gene TRBD2, 7 bases. The CDR3 consists of 13 residues. In germline, CDR1 is SGHNT, CDR2 YYREEE (reference sequence). Trimming removed 1 base from V and 9 bases from J, with 11 bases in between. In DNA form, the CDR3 reads TGTGCCAGCAGCTTGAGGGGGGGAGTTGAGCAGTTCTTC. It translates to CASSLRGGVEQFF.

The chain employs TRBV5-4 and TRBJ2-7; tentative D call: TRBD1 (7 bases). In germline, CDR1 is SGHNT, CDR2 YYREEE (reference sequence). This CDR3 region has 14 residues. V gave up 2 bases and J gave up 1 base, with 10 bases separating them. CDR3 loop: CASSFAGGSYEQYF. The DNA of the CDR3 is TGTGCCAGCAGCTTCGCAGGGGGGTCCTACGAGCAGTACTTC.